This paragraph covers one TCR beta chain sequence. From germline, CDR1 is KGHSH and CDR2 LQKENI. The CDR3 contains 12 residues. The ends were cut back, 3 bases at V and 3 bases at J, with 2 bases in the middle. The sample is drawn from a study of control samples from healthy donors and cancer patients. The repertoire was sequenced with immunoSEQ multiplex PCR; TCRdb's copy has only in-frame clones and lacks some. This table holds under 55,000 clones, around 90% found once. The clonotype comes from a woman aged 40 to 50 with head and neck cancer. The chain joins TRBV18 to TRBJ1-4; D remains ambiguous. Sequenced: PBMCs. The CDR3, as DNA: TGTGCCAGCTCACCTTCTAATGAAAAACTGTTTTTT. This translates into CASSPSNEKLFF.